The 21 T cell receptor beta chains reported below all come from one sample, sequenced in a study of T-cell reconstitution after alpha-beta-depleted transplantation in children. Preparation of the TCRbeta library was carried out with unique molecular identifiers. TCRdb re-called the PCR reads through MiXCR, storing one row per CDR3 protein. Counted here are just over 950,000 distinct CDR3 sequences, 25% to 30% occurring once; the ten biggest clones make up about 28%. The material sequenced was PBMCs, mostly from graft donor cells, taken 360 days after TCRalphabeta/CD19-depleted stem cell transplant. The receptors were gathered from a boy under two years old who had a stem cell transplant for SCID, so the T cells may come from the graft donor.

CDR3 region: CASSKVSCSGANVLTF. The DNA for the CDR3 is TGTGCCAGCAGCAAAGTCTCGTGCTCTGGGGCCAACGTCCTGACTTTC. The chain uses TRBV21-1 and TRBJ2-6. TRBV21-1 is assigned pseudogene status. The CDR3 spans 16 residues.

This clonotype was seen only a few times. The chain has TRBV29-1 and TRBJ2-6; TRBD1 agrees at 7 bases. The germline V gene has CDR1 SQVTM and CDR2 ANQGSEA. The ends lost 4 bases at V and 2 bases at J; junction bases unmatched: 5. CDR3 length: 15 amino acids. The DNA of the CDR3 is TGCAGCGTTGTCTTTGACAGGGCTGGGGCCAACGTCCTGACTTTC. It encodes CSVVFDRAGANVLTF.

The DNA of the CDR3 is TGTGCCAGCAGCTTAGCGCTAGGAGGACAAGCTTTCTTT. It translates to CASSLALGGQAFF. The chain recombines TRBV7-6 with TRBJ1-1; D is unclear. Germline V gene lookup returns CDR1 SGHVS and CDR2 FNYEAQ. V dropped 0 bases and J dropped 9 bases, with 11 bases sitting between them. The CDR3 runs 13 residues.

This sequence joins TRBV10-3 and TRBJ2-4, with no clear D. The CDR3 length is 12 residues. Trimming left V 0 bases short and J 9 bases short, with 6 bases between. In germline, CDR1 is ENHRY, CDR2 SYGVKD. CDR3 sequence (DNA): TGTGCCATCAGTGAGTCGAGTGGCATTCAGTACTTC. Translation gives CAISESSGIQYF.

This clonotype was detected a few times. The chain recombines TRBV6-5 with TRBJ2-2; D perhaps matches TRBD1 (5 bases). From germline, CDR1 is MNHEY and CDR2 SVGAGI. This CDR3 region has 16 residues. Trimming took 2 bases from V and 4 from J, leaving 14 bases between them. The CDR3 DNA sequence: TGTGCCAGCAGTTACGACGGCAGGGTGTCCACCGGGGAGCTGTTTTTT. It encodes CASSYDGRVSTGELFF.

The rearrangement joins TRBV20-1 to TRBJ2-3; 9 positions agree with TRBD2. Germline V gives CDR1 DFQATT, CDR2 SNEGSKA (reference sequence). The CDR3 is 14 residues long. Unmatched junction bases numbered 5, after V lost 3 bases and J lost 4 bases. The CDR3 DNA follows: TGCAGTGCTAGGGCTAGCGGGGTAGCAGATACGCAGTATTTT. Translated: CSARASGVADTQYF.

A few counts support this clonotype. The chain is built from TRBV5-1 and TRBJ2-5; a weak D match, TRBD1 (6 bases). The V gene lost 2 bases and the J gene lost 5 bases, with 10 bases spanning the gap. The CDR3 spans 13 residues. Germline CDR1 SGHRS, CDR2 YFSETQ. The CDR3 DNA is TGCGCCAGCAGCTTCAGGGGTTGGGAGACCCAGTACTTC. This gives the protein CASSFRGWETQYF.

This chain links TRBV6-5 with TRBJ2-2; TRBD1 is a possible D gene (5 bases). The CDR3 is 18 residues long. Germline V CDR1 and CDR2: MNHEY, SVGAGI. The germline V and J ends were trimmed by 2 bases and 7 bases, with 23 bases remaining between them. In DNA, the CDR3 is TGTGCCAGCAGTTACGTACCGGCAGGGTCCCCGGGTGACGGGGAGCTGTTTTTT. This codes for CASSYVPAGSPGDGELFF.

The gene calls are TRBV3-1 and TRBJ2-5, with D possibly matching TRBD2 (5 bases). CDR1 is LGHDT, CDR2 YNNKEL, per germline (reference sequence). V was cut by 1 base and J by 3 bases, with 12 bases left in between. The CDR3 spans 15 residues. CDR3 loop: CASSQGSAEEETQYF. As DNA, the CDR3 is TGTGCCAGCAGCCAAGGGTCGGCGGAGGAAGAGACCCAGTACTTC.

The chain recombines TRBV10-3 with TRBJ2-5; 8 bases fit TRBD1. V lost 5 bases, J lost 1 base, and 9 bases stayed unmatched. The CDR3 has 16 amino acids. The germline gives CDR1 ENHRY, CDR2 SYGVKD. CDR3 coding DNA: TGTGCCATCAGTTTTCCCCCAGGGGGCCCCCAAGAGACCCAGTACTTC. Its translation is CAISFPPGGPQETQYF.

The gene calls are TRBV27 and TRBJ2-1; possible D gene TRBD2, 5 bases. Trimming left V 2 bases short and J 4 bases short, with 15 bases between. This CDR3 contains 16 residues. CDR1 is MNHEY, CDR2 SMNVEV, per germline (reference sequence). The CDR3 reads CASSLLRVPSYNEQFF. CDR3 bases: TGTGCCAGCAGTTTACTGCGGGTTCCCAGTTACAATGAGCAGTTCTTC.

V gene TRBV29-1 combines with J gene TRBJ1-1; D unclear. The CDR3 consists of 13 residues. The germline V gene encodes CDR1 SQVTM and CDR2 ANQGSEA. V was cut by 2 bases and J by 3 bases, with 10 bases left in between. The CDR3 loop reads CSVERVWDTEAFF. CDR3 nucleotide sequence: TGCAGCGTTGAACGGGTGTGGGACACTGAAGCTTTCTTT.

The rearrangement uses TRBV20-1 and TRBJ1-5; 8 bases are a match to TRBD1. The V gene end was trimmed by 6 bases and the J gene end by 5 bases; junction bases not matched to a gene: 3. CDR3 length: 12 amino acids. CDR1 is DFQATT, CDR2 SNEGSKA, per germline (reference sequence). The CDR3 reads CSARDRYQPQHF. CDR3 nucleotide sequence: TGCAGTGCCCGGGACAGGTATCAGCCCCAGCATTTT.

This clonotype was seen only a few times. The genes are TRBV5-1 and TRBJ2-1; 12 bases align to TRBD2. With 3 bases clipped from V and 6 bases from J, the junction kept 4 bases outside the gene matches. This CDR3 has 15 amino acids. Germline loops: CDR1 SGHRS, CDR2 YFSETQ. Written as DNA, the CDR3 is TGCGCCAGCAGCTGGGGACTAGCGGGCCCCAATGAGCAGTTCTTC. Residues: CASSWGLAGPNEQFF.

A few counts support this clonotype. The CDR3 nucleotides read TGCGCCAGCAGCCAAGGATGGCTAGAGGGCACAGATACGCAGTATTTT. Translation: CASSQGWLEGTDTQYF. The chain uses TRBV4-1 and TRBJ2-3; D is unresolved. Germline CDR1 MGHRA, CDR2 YSYEKL. This CDR3 contains 16 residues. The ends were cut back, 1 base at V and 1 base at J, with 12 bases in the middle.

Many counts were recorded for this clonotype. This sequence joins TRBV28 and TRBJ2-1; 8 nucleotides match TRBD1. With V trimmed by 5 bases and J by 2 bases, 2 bases remained unmatched. There are 14 residues in the CDR3. Germline V CDR1 and CDR2: MDHEN, SYDVKM. The CDR3 bases are TGTGCCAGCAGTGACAGGGGAACCTACAATGAGCAGTTCTTC. Amino acid sequence: CASSDRGTYNEQFF.

The chain joins TRBV6-1 to TRBJ1-2, with a possible D match to TRBD1 (5 bases). Trimming took 6 bases from V and 7 from J, leaving 27 bases between them. Germline assignment: CDR1 MNHNS and CDR2 SASEGT. The CDR3 extends over 17 amino acids. In DNA, the CDR3 is TGTGCCAGCAGGCCTCGTTGGGGGGAGGGTCTTTATGTTGGCTACACCTTC. This sequence encodes CASRPRWGEGLYVGYTF.

This clonotype showed up just a few times. This rearrangement joins TRBV20-1 to TRBJ2-1; 8 nucleotides line up with TRBD2. V lost 5 bases to trimming and J lost 9 bases; unmatched junction nucleotides: 12. The CDR3 extends over 14 amino acids. CDR1 is DFQATT, CDR2 SNEGSKA, per germline (reference sequence). As DNA, the CDR3 is TGCAGTGCTGCGCGGCCCGGGGGGGTTCCTGAGCAGTTCTTC. Translating it yields CSAARPGGVPEQFF.

V usage is TRBV20-1 and J usage is TRBJ2-2, with 8 bases lining up with TRBD2. Germline lookup yields CDR1 DFQATT and CDR2 SNEGSKA (reference sequence). Unmatched junction bases numbered 3, after V lost 3 bases and J lost 9 bases. CDR3 length equals 12 residues. CDR3 DNA: TGCAGTGCTAGCTTAGCGGGGAGGGAGCTGTTTTTT. This codes for CSASLAGRELFF.

The chain couples TRBV20-1 to TRBJ1-1; D ambiguous. CDR1 and CDR2 (germline): DFQATT, SNEGSKA (reference sequence). The CDR3 loop spans 13 amino acids. The V end lost 3 bases, the J end lost 2 bases, and 10 bases lay between the germline ends. This chain's CDR3 is CSARGPGNTEAFF. Written as DNA, the CDR3 is TGCAGTGCTAGGGGTCCGGGCAACACTGAAGCTTTCTTT.

This clonotype came up a few times. This chain links TRBV5-1 with TRBJ2-2; 13 bases match TRBD2. The CDR3 extends over 15 amino acids. The V and J ends lost 4 bases and 6 bases, in that order; junction bases with no gene match: 3. Per germline, CDR1 SGHRS and CDR2 YFSETQ. The CDR3 DNA reads TGCGCCAGCAGCCAAGGACTAGCGGGGGCCGGGGAGCTGTTTTTT. The encoded protein is CASSQGLAGAGELFF.